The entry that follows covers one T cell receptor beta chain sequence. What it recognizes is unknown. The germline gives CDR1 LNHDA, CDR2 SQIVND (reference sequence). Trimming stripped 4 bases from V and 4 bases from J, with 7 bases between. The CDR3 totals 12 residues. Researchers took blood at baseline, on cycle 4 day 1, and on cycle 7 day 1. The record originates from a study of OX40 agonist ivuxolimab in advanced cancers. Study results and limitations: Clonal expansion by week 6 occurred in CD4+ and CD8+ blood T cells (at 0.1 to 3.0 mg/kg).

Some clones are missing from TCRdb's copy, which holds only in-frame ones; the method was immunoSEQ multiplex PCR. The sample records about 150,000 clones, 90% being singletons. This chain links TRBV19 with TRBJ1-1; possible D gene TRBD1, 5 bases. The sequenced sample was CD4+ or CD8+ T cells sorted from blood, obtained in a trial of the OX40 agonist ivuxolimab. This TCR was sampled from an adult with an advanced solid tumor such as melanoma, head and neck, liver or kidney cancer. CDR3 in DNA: TGTGCCAGTAGTAGGAGGGGCACTGAAGCTTTCTTT. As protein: CASSRRGTEAFF.